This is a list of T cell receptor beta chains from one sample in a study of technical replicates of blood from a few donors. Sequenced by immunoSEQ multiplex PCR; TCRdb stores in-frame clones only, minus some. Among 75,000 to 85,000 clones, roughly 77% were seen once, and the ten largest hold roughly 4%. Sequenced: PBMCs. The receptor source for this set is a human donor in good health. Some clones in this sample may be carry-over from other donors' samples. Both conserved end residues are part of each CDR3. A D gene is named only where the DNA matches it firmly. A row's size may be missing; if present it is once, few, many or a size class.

DNA: TGTGCCAGCTCACAGGGGTACACCTCCTACGAGCAGTACTTC; CDR3: CASSQGYTSYEQYF; length: 14; V: TRBV18; J: TRBJ2-7; D: .; size: once
DNA: TGTGCCAGCAGCCAAGTTCACAGCGGGAGTCGGTGGGGGAGCACCGGGGAGCTGTTTTTT; CDR3: CASSQVHSGSRWGSTGELFF; length: 20; V: TRBV4-2; J: TRBJ2-2; D: TRBD2; size: .
DNA: TGTGCCAAATTCTTACGACAGGACGTAGCATCTTTCTTT; CDR3: CAKFLRQDVASFF; length: 13; V: TRBV21-1; J: TRBJ1-1; D: .; size: .
DNA: TGTGCCAGCAGGCGTTCAGGAGGTCCTGAAGCTTTCTTT; CDR3: CASRRSGGPEAFF; length: 13; V: TRBV6-5; J: TRBJ1-1; D: .; size: .
DNA: TGTGCCAGTAGCCGGTGGACTAGCGGGAATGAGCAGTTCTTC; CDR3: CASSRWTSGNEQFF; length: 14; V: TRBV19; J: TRBJ2-1; D: TRBD2; size: .
DNA: TGTGCCAGCAGCCGTAACAGGGAAAGGAACACTGAAGCTTTCTTT; CDR3: CASSRNRERNTEAFF; length: 15; V: TRBV7-2; J: TRBJ1-1; D: .; size: once
DNA: TGCGCCAGCAGCCAAGATAGTTTGAAACGAGGGAAATCCTACGAGCAGTACTTC; CDR3: CASSQDSLKRGKSYEQYF; length: 18; V: TRBV4-3; J: TRBJ2-7; D: .; size: once
DNA: TGTGCTAGTGGTCCGGGACTCTCTAACTATGGCTACACCTTC; CDR3: CASGPGLSNYGYTF; length: 14; V: TRBV12-5; J: TRBJ1-2; D: .; size: once
DNA: TGTGCCAGCAGCCGAGGACTAGCGGGGGGGCCTGGCACCGGGGAGCTGTTTTTT; CDR3: CASSRGLAGGPGTGELFF; length: 18; V: TRBV11-2; J: TRBJ2-2; D: TRBD2; size: .
DNA: TGTGCCAGCTCACCAAGGTCTAGCGGGGGGAACTACAATGAGCAGTTCTTC; CDR3: CASSPRSSGGNYNEQFF; length: 17; V: TRBV18; J: TRBJ2-1; D: TRBD2; size: .
DNA: TGTGCCAGCAGTGGATTCGACGGGGATCAGCCCCAGCATTTT; CDR3: CASSGFDGDQPQHF; length: 14; V: TRBV2; J: TRBJ1-5; D: .; size: .
DNA: TGTGCCAGCAGTGTCACCCAGGGGGCAGGAGAGCAGTTCTTC; CDR3: CASSVTQGAGEQFF; length: 14; V: TRBV6-4; J: TRBJ2-1; D: TRBD1; size: .
DNA: TGTGCCAGCAGCCTATTCCCTGCGGATACGCAGTATTTT; CDR3: CASSLFPADTQYF; length: 13; V: TRBV7-3; J: TRBJ2-3; D: .; size: .
DNA: TGCAGCGTTGCAGCGTCGCCTAGCACAGATACGCAGTATTTT; CDR3: CSVAASPSTDTQYF; length: 14; V: TRBV29-1; J: TRBJ2-3; D: .; size: .
DNA: TGCAGCGTCCCCGCTCCAGGGCTGTATGCAGATACGCAGTATTTT; CDR3: CSVPAPGLYADTQYF; length: 15; V: TRBV29-1; J: TRBJ2-3; D: .; size: .
DNA: TGCGCCAGCAGCCAGGAGCCGGGACAAATTAATGAAAAACTGTTTTTT; CDR3: CASSQEPGQINEKLFF; length: 16; V: TRBV4-3; J: TRBJ1-4; D: .; size: .
DNA: TGTGCCACCCACGGTCCGACAGCCATTAATTCACCCCTCCACTTT; CDR3: CATHGPTAINSPLHF; length: 15; V: TRBV7-2; J: TRBJ1-6; D: .; size: few
DNA: TGCGCCAGCAGCCAAGATAGCCATACGAGCACAGATACGCAGTATTTT; CDR3: CASSQDSHTSTDTQYF; length: 16; V: TRBV4-3; J: TRBJ2-3; D: .; size: .
DNA: TGCAGCGGATCCGGGACAATGAACACTGAAGCTTTCTTT; CDR3: CSGSGTMNTEAFF; length: 13; V: TRBV29-1; J: TRBJ1-1; D: .; size: .
DNA: TGTGCCAGCAGCTTAGAATCGAAGGCGGCACTAGCCAAAAACATTCAGTACTTC; CDR3: CASSLESKAALAKNIQYF; length: 18; V: TRBV13; J: TRBJ2-4; D: .; size: .
DNA: TGTGCCAGTAGTCCTCATCGGGGACAAGAGACCCAGTACTTC; CDR3: CASSPHRGQETQYF; length: 14; V: TRBV19; J: TRBJ2-5; D: .; size: .
DNA: TGTGCCAGCGCAAACCGGGACAGGGGGCCTTTGGAGCAGTACTTC; CDR3: CASANRDRGPLEQYF; length: 15; V: TRBV19; J: TRBJ2-7; D: TRBD1; size: .
DNA: TGTGCCACCAGCAGAGATAGAGGGATAACCGTTGGGGAGTTCTTC; CDR3: CATSRDRGITVGEFF; length: 15; V: TRBV15; J: TRBJ2-1; D: .; size: .
DNA: TGTGCCAGCAGCCCCCAGGGACAGGGGGTTGGGGCCAACGTCCTGACTTTC; CDR3: CASSPQGQGVGANVLTF; length: 17; V: TRBV14; J: TRBJ2-6; D: TRBD1; size: .
DNA: TGTGCCAGCAGCGATCGGGGTCACTTAGCCAAAAACATTCAGTACTTC; CDR3: CASSDRGHLAKNIQYF; length: 16; V: TRBV4-2; J: TRBJ2-4; D: .; size: .
DNA: TGTGCCAGAAGCCTACCCCCCCCCACAGATACGCAGTATTTT; CDR3: CARSLPPPTDTQYF; length: 14; V: TRBV5-3; J: TRBJ2-3; D: .; size: few
DNA: TGTGCTAGTGGCCTCTACGACTTCAGGGACAGGGTTAGCACAGATACGCAGTATTTT; CDR3: CASGLYDFRDRVSTDTQYF; length: 19; V: TRBV12-5; J: TRBJ2-3; D: TRBD1; size: .
DNA: TGTGCCAGCAGCCCGCAGCGGGAGGGCACCGGGGAGCTGTTTTTT; CDR3: CASSPQREGTGELFF; length: 15; V: TRBV5-4; J: TRBJ2-2; D: TRBD2; size: .
DNA: TGCGCCAGCAGCTTGGGCAGCGTCCAAGAGACCCAGTACTTC; CDR3: CASSLGSVQETQYF; length: 14; V: TRBV5-1; J: TRBJ2-5; D: .; size: .
DNA: TGTGCCAGCAGTTGGGGGGGGGCCCTCTCCTACGAGCAGTACTTC; CDR3: CASSWGGALSYEQYF; length: 15; V: TRBV27; J: TRBJ2-7; D: .; size: .
DNA: TGTGCCAGCAGCTTGAGCGGGACCAGGACAGATACGCAGTATTTT; CDR3: CASSLSGTRTDTQYF; length: 15; V: TRBV7-9; J: TRBJ2-3; D: TRBD2; size: .
DNA: TGTGCCAGCAGCGCAGGGACTAGCGGGGATCATGAGCAGTTCTTC; CDR3: CASSAGTSGDHEQFF; length: 15; V: TRBV9; J: TRBJ2-1; D: TRBD2; size: .
DNA: TGTGCCAGCAGCCCCTCAGATACGCAGTATTTT; CDR3: CASSPSDTQYF; length: 11; V: TRBV9; J: TRBJ2-3; D: .; size: .
DNA: TGTGCCAGCAGCCCAGAGCGCGGTGAAGCTTTCTTT; CDR3: CASSPERGEAFF; length: 12; V: TRBV11-2; J: TRBJ1-1; D: .; size: .
DNA: TGTGCCAGCAGTACCTGGGACAGGGAAACCACCGGGGAGCTGTTTTTT; CDR3: CASSTWDRETTGELFF; length: 16; V: TRBV2; J: TRBJ2-2; D: TRBD1; size: .
DNA: TGTGCCTGGAGTGGGGCAGGGGTTTCTGGGGCCAACGTCCTGACTTTC; CDR3: CAWSGAGVSGANVLTF; length: 16; V: TRBV30; J: TRBJ2-6; D: .; size: .
DNA: TGCGCCAGCAGAGGACAGGGGAGCACCGGGGAGCTGTTTTTT; CDR3: CASRGQGSTGELFF; length: 14; V: TRBV5-1; J: TRBJ2-2; D: TRBD1; size: .
DNA: TGTGCCAGCAGCTTGGGGGCAGACTACGAGCAGTACTTC; CDR3: CASSLGADYEQYF; length: 13; V: TRBV5-6; J: TRBJ2-7; D: .; size: .
DNA: TGCAGCGTTCTCCTTGGTGCTCCCAGCTACGAGCAGTACTTC; CDR3: CSVLLGAPSYEQYF; length: 14; V: TRBV29-1; J: TRBJ2-7; D: .; size: once
DNA: TGTGCCAGCAGCACAGGTAGGTACAATGAGCAGTTCTTC; CDR3: CASSTGRYNEQFF; length: 13; V: TRBV7-2; J: TRBJ2-1; D: .; size: .
DNA: TGTGCCTGGAGTGCCAGTTATGAAAAACTGTTTTTT; CDR3: CAWSASYEKLFF; length: 12; V: TRBV30; J: TRBJ1-4; D: .; size: many
DNA: TGTGCCAGCACTTTGGGGGGGGGAGGCGCGGGGTCCTACGAGCAGTACTTC; CDR3: CASTLGGGGAGSYEQYF; length: 17; V: TRBV6-4; J: TRBJ2-7; D: TRBD2; size: .
DNA: TGTGCCAGCAGCTTAGCGCGAGCGGGATTAAACAATGAGCAGTTCTTC; CDR3: CASSLARAGLNNEQFF; length: 16; V: TRBV7-8; J: TRBJ2-1; D: TRBD2; size: .
DNA: TGTGCCAGCAGCCAGGCAGACAAATACAATGAGCAGTTCTTC; CDR3: CASSQADKYNEQFF; length: 14; V: TRBV4-2; J: TRBJ2-1; D: .; size: .
DNA: TGTGCCAGCAGCCGCGGGGGCTCCGTAGATACGCAGTATTTT; CDR3: CASSRGGSVDTQYF; length: 14; V: TRBV7-2; J: TRBJ2-3; D: .; size: .
DNA: TGCAGCGTCGGACGGGGGGCTGAGCAGTTCTTC; CDR3: CSVGRGAEQFF; length: 11; V: TRBV29-1; J: TRBJ2-1; D: .; size: .
DNA: TGTGCCAGCAGCTTAGCGCATGGCAGCTCTGGAAACACCATATATTTT; CDR3: CASSLAHGSSGNTIYF; length: 16; V: TRBV7-8; J: TRBJ1-3; D: .; size: .
DNA: TGTGCCAGCGGACTAGCGGTTTACGAGCAGTACTTC; CDR3: CASGLAVYEQYF; length: 12; V: TRBV6-6; J: TRBJ2-7; D: TRBD2; size: .
DNA: TGTGCCAGCAGTCGGGACAGGGCTCAGCCCCAGCATTTT; CDR3: CASSRDRAQPQHF; length: 13; V: TRBV6-5; J: TRBJ1-5; D: TRBD1; size: .
DNA: TGCGCCAGCAGGGCTAGCGGAAGCACAGATACGCAGTATTTT; CDR3: CASRASGSTDTQYF; length: 14; V: TRBV5-1; J: TRBJ2-3; D: TRBD2; size: .